This record covers a single T cell receptor beta chain. From germline, CDR1 is LNHDA and CDR2 SQIVND (reference sequence). The CDR3 consists of 14 residues. Trimming removed 5 bases from V and 6 bases from J, with 14 bases in between. The sample originates from a study of shared T cell receptors in the human thymus. Method: immunoSEQ multiplex PCR; TCRdb's copy keeps in-frame clones and lacks some. The data hold 640,000 or so clones, with over 75% observed a single time. The sample was also reused in another study, on human thymus T cells. In that study: Gene usage for V and J segments appeared biased in thymic and blood repertoires.

This chain uses TRBV19 with TRBJ2-1; D is perhaps TRBD1 (6 bases). Sequenced input: thymocytes. This receptor was identified in a boy under two years old with a congenital heart defect. The CDR3 nucleotides are TGTGCCAGTAGTGACGGACAGCCCCCCAATGAGCAGTTCTTC. Translation: CASSDGQPPNEQFF. Full variable domain (remainder filled in from reference TRBV19 and TRBJ2-1): DGGITQSPKYLFRKEGQNVTLSCEQNLNHDAMYWYRQDPGQGLRLIYYSQIVNDFQKGDIAEGYSVSREKKESFPLTVTSAQKNPTAFYLCASSDGQPPNEQFFGPGTRLTVL.